Shown below are 13 T cell receptor beta chains from a single sample sequenced in a study of T cells after posttransplantation cyclophosphamide. Using immunoSEQ multiplex PCR, the repertoire was profiled, and TCRdb retains in-frame clones only, with some absent. The sample lists thousands of clones; more than 95% were seen once. The specimen sequenced was memory CD4+ T cells sorted from PBMCs. All receptors derive from a man between 35 and 55 years old in good health, CMV-negative, and a related stem cell transplant donor.

This clone was observed a single time. This chain uses TRBV7-8 with TRBJ1-1; TRBD1 matches 7 bases. V gave up 4 bases and J gave up 5 bases; unmatched junction bases: 19. Germline V gene lookup returns CDR1 SGHVS and CDR2 FQNEAQ. This CDR3 comprises 18 residues. The CDR3: CASSSGTAPSLRRTEAFF. As DNA, the CDR3 is TGTGCCAGCAGCTCGGGGACAGCCCCAAGTTTAAGGAGAACTGAAGCTTTCTTT.

The chain employs TRBV28 and TRBJ2-3, with D tentatively TRBD1 (7 bases). Between the trimmed V and J ends, which lost 3 bases and 8 bases, there was a span of 21 bases. The CDR3 runs to 16 residues. Germline assignment: CDR1 MDHEN and CDR2 SYDVKM. In DNA, the CDR3 is TGTGCCAGCAGTTTTTTTAGGGGGCCCGGGAGTGGTACGCAGTATTTT. It is translated as CASSFFRGPGSGTQYF.

V usage is TRBV28 and J usage is TRBJ2-2; D is possibly TRBD1 (6 bases). The CDR3 is 15 amino acids. Looked up from germline, CDR1 is MDHEN and CDR2 is SYDVKM. V shed 6 bases and J shed 5 bases, with 16 bases lying between them. The CDR3 coding sequence is TGTGCCAGCAGCAAACTGGGGGCTTGGACCGGGGAGCTGTTTTTT. Its translation is CASSKLGAWTGELFF.

The chain has TRBV29-1 and TRBJ2-2, with no clear D. CDR1 is SQVTM, CDR2 ANQGSEA, per germline. This CDR3 contains 14 residues. The germline V and J ends were trimmed by 4 bases and 1 base, with 10 bases remaining between them. CDR3 loop: CSVGVTLNTGELFF. CDR3 nucleotides: TGCAGCGTTGGAGTGACACTGAACACCGGGGAGCTGTTTTTT.

The chain employs TRBV30 and TRBJ1-1, with D unresolved. CDR3 size: 13 residues. Trimming removed 3 bases from V and 0 bases from J, with 8 bases in between. Germline V gene lookup returns CDR1 GTSNPN and CDR2 SVGIG (reference sequence). CDR3 amino acids: CAWRSGMNTEAFF. The CDR3 nucleotides are TGTGCCTGGAGGTCGGGAATGAACACTGAAGCTTTCTTT.

This clone is a singleton in its sample. V usage is TRBV30 and J usage is TRBJ1-2; unclear D gene. CDR3 size: 13 residues. Germline loops: CDR1 GTSNPN, CDR2 SVGIG (reference sequence). Trimming took off 2 bases at V and 7 bases at J, with 14 bases between the two ends. The CDR3 DNA reads TGTGCCTGGAGTCATCGCCCGGAGGGTGGCTACACCTTC. As protein: CAWSHRPEGGYTF.

The genes are TRBV11-2 and TRBJ2-6; D uncertain. This CDR3 region has 14 residues. Deletions cut 6 bases from V and 4 bases from J, with 10 bases between. CDR1 is SGHAT and CDR2 is FQNNGV in the germline V gene. The CDR3 reads CASRTFPGANVLTF. For the CDR3, the DNA is TGTGCCAGCAGAACATTCCCCGGGGCCAACGTCCTGACTTTC.

This clone was detected only a few times. The chain joins TRBV18 to TRBJ1-5; no clear D gene. This CDR3 contains 14 residues. V was pared by 3 bases and J by 2 bases, with 8 bases between. CDR1 KGHSH and CDR2 LQKENI come from the germline V gene. The CDR3: CASSPSPGNQPQHF. CDR3 nucleotide sequence: TGTGCCAGCTCACCTTCCCCGGGCAATCAGCCCCAGCATTTT.

The gene calls are TRBV27 and TRBJ2-2; 9 nucleotides align to TRBD2. Germline-derived CDR1 and CDR2 are MNHEY and SMNVEV (reference sequence). With 3 bases clipped from V and 4 bases from J, the junction kept 9 bases outside the gene matches. The CDR3 length is 17 residues. CDR3 loop: CASSLRLAGASTGELFF. The CDR3 DNA reads as TGTGCCAGCAGTTTGAGATTAGCGGGAGCCTCCACCGGGGAGCTGTTTTTT.

Comment on this clone: The junction shows a germline mismatch at one end, possibly a read error. The rearrangement joins TRBV5-4 to TRBJ2-7, with 7 nucleotides matching TRBD2. Germline CDR1 and CDR2: SGHNT and YYREEE (reference sequence). This CDR3 is built from 13 residues. The CDR3 DNA follows: TGTGCCAGCAGCTTGGTGGGAGGGGACCTTTTCGTCTTC. It translates to CASSLVGGDLFVF.

The rearrangement links TRBV29-1 to TRBJ2-5; the D gene is possibly TRBD1 (7 bases). Germline V lookup: CDR1 SQVTM, CDR2 ANQGSEA. V was trimmed by 6 bases and J by 5 bases, leaving 13 bases between them. This CDR3 spans 12 amino acids. The CDR3, as DNA: TGCAGCGTGGGGGGACAGTGGGAGACCCAGTACTTC. Translated, it gives CSVGGQWETQYF.

The rearrangement joins TRBV25-1 to TRBJ2-5, with unresolved D. The V gene's germline CDR1 is MGHDK and CDR2 SYGVNS. V lost 7 bases, J lost 5 bases, and 14 bases lay in between. This CDR3 spans 13 amino acids. The CDR3: CASKKLAGETQYF. DNA of the CDR3: TGTGCCAGCAAAAAGCTCGCCGGGGAGACCCAGTACTTC.

V gene TRBV28 combines with J gene TRBJ2-1, with D possibly being TRBD1 (6 bases). This CDR3 comprises 15 residues. Trimming pared 3 bases from V and 6 bases from J, leaving 15 bases between. Germline V lookup: CDR1 MDHEN, CDR2 SYDVKM. The CDR3 here is CASSFDLPQGNEQFF. In nucleotides, the CDR3 is TGTGCCAGCAGTTTCGACCTTCCACAGGGCAATGAGCAGTTCTTC.